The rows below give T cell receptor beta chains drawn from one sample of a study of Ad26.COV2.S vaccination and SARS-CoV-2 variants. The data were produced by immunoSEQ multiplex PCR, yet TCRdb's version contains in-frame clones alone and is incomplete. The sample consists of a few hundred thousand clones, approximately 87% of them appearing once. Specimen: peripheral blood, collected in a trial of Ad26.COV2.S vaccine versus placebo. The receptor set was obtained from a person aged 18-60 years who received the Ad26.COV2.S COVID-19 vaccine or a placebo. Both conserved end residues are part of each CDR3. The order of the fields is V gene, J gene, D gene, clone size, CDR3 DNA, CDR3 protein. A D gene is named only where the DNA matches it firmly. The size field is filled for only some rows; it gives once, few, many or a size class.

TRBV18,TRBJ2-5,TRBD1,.,TGTGCCAGCTCACCGTCCCGGGACAGGGTGGAGACCCAGTACTTC,CASSPSRDRVETQYF
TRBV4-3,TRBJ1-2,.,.,TGCGCCAGCAGCTTGTTTACGAGAAACGGCTACACCTTC,CASSLFTRNGYTF
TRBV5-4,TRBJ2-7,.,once,TGTGCCAGCAGCGGGGGACACTCCTACGAGCAGTACTTC,CASSGGHSYEQYF
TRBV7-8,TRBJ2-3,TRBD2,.,TGTGCCAGCAGCGCGGGACTAGCGTGGGGGGATACGCAGTATTTT,CASSAGLAWGDTQYF
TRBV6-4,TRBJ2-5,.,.,TGTGCCAGCAGTGCAGGGGAGGGTGAGACCCAGTACTTC,CASSAGEGETQYF
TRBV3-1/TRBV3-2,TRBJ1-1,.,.,TGTGCCAGCAGCCAAGGTAAAGGGGGTAGAGGGGACACTGAAGCTTTCTTT,CASSQGKGGRGDTEAFF
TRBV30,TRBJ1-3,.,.,TGTGCCTGGACATTACCCACAGGGAGCACTGGAAACACCATATATTTT,CAWTLPTGSTGNTIYF
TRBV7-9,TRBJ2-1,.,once,TGTGCCAGCAGCTTCACCCTTTTCAATGAGCAGTTCTTC,CASSFTLFNEQFF
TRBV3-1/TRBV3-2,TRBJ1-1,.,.,TGTGCCAGCAGCCAAGAGGGGATGGACACTGAAGCTTTCTTT,CASSQEGMDTEAFF
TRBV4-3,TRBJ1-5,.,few,TGCGCCAGCAGCCAAGATCTTAGCAATCAGCCCCAGCATTTT,CASSQDLSNQPQHF
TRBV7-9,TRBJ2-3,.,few,TGTGCCAGCAGCTTAGGCGGACCCGGCATTACAGATACGCAGTATTTT,CASSLGGPGITDTQYF
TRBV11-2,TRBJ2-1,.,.,TGTGCCAGCAGCTTAACAGCAAAATACAATGAGCAGTTCTTC,CASSLTAKYNEQFF
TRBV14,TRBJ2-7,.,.,TGTGCCAGCAGCCAAGATGTCGGGGCTCGCTACGAGCAGTACTTC,CASSQDVGARYEQYF
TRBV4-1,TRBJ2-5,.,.,TGCGCCAGCAGCCAATTCAACCAAGAGACCCAGTACTTC,CASSQFNQETQYF
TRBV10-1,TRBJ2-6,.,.,TGCGCCAGCAGTGAGTCGGTCGGGGTGAGGGCCAACGTCCTGACTTTC,CASSESVGVRANVLTF
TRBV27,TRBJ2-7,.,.,TGTGCCAGCAGTTTATGGAACTACGAGCAGTACTTC,CASSLWNYEQYF
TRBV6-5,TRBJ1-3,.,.,TGTGCCACCGAGGGCCTAAACCCTGGAAACACCATATATTTT,CATEGLNPGNTIYF
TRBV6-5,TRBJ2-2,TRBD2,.,TGTGCCACCCGGACTAGCGCTAACACCGGGGAGCTGTTTTTT,CATRTSANTGELFF
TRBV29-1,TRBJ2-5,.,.,TGCAGCGTTGATCTACAGTTCCAAGAGACCCAGTACTTC,CSVDLQFQETQYF
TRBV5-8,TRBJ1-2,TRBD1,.,TGTGCCAGCAGCCGGAGGGGGACAGGGAAATTTACCTTC,CASSRRGTGKFTF
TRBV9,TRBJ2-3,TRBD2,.,TGTGCCAGCAGCGTAAGCGGGGGGGGCACAGATACGCAGTATTTT,CASSVSGGGTDTQYF
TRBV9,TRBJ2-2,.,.,TGTGCCAGCAGCGTAGTAGGGACACCGAACACCGGGGAGCTGTTTTTT,CASSVVGTPNTGELFF
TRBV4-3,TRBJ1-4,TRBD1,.,TGCGCCAGCAGCCAAGAAAGACAGGGTCGGGGAGGGGAAAAACTGTTTTTT,CASSQERQGRGGEKLFF
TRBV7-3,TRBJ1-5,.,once,TGTGCCAGCAGCCAGGGTAGTAATCAGCCCCAGCATTTT,CASSQGSNQPQHF
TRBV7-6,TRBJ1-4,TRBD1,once,TGTGCCAGCAGCCCCAGGGAGGGGGCAGCTAATGAAAAACTGTTTTTT,CASSPREGAANEKLFF
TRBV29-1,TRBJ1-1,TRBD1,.,TGCAGCGCAGGGAGGGGACAGCTGAACACTGAAGCTTTCTTT,CSAGRGQLNTEAFF
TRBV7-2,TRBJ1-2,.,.,TGTGCCAGCAGCCCCTCGTCGGGCGGCTATGGCTACACCTTC,CASSPSSGGYGYTF